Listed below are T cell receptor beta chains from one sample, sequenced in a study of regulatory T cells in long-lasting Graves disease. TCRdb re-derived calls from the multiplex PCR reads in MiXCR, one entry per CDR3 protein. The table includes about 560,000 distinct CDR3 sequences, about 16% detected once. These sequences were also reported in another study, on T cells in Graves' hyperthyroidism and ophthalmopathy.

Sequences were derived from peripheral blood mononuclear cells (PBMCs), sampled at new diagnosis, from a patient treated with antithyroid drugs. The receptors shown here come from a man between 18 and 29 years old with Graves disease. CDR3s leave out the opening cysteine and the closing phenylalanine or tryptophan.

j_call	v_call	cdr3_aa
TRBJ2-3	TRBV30	AWSAGLAVTDTQY
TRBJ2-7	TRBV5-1	ASSPSTGDPYEQY
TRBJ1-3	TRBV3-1	ASSQGVSGNTIY
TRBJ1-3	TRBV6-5	ASSYRPRGRAGNTIY
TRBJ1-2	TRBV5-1	ASSSAGTGVGYT
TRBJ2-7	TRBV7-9	ASSRRGTPPYEQY
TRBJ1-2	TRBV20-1	SARVGTGGGYT
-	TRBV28	ASSLTGRAPETQY
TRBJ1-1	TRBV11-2	ASSAQLAVEAF
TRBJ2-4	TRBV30	AWTSGKNIQY
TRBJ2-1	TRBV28	ASSTTGATYNEQF
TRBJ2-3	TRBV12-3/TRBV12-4	ASSLLRSFTDTQY
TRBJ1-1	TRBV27	ASSLSSARTLRTEAF
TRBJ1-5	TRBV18	ASSQLGLEQPQH
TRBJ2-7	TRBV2	ASRTTETTYEQY
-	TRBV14	ASSLYGVVETQY
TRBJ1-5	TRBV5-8	ASSLRLPNQPQH
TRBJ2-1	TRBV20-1	SASPPPDRVYGREQF
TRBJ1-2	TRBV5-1	ASSTGTGGKDGYT
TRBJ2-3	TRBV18	ASSPNRGGTDTQY
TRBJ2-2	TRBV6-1	ASSAASSTGELF
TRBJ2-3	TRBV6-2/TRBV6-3	ASAEGPGTDTQY
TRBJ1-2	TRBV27	ASSLGRGIDGYT
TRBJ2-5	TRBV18	ASSRSAQETQY
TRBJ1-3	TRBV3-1	ASSQAKVTAWRNTIY
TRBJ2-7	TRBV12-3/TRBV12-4	ASSSSGSLYEQY
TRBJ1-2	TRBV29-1	SVEGQGNYGYT
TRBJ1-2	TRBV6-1	ASRRDRSEGYT
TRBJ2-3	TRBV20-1	SARDPGDARREQY
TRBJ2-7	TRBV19	ASSNRRGYEQY
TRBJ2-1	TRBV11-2	ASSLGQRPYNEQF
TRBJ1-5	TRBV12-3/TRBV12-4	ASILAGNQPQH
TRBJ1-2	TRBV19	ASSPTGGANHGYT
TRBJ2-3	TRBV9	ASSVVPSGRAVSDTQY
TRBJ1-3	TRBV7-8	ASSQGALTGNTIY
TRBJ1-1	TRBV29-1	SVAWDSWNTEAF
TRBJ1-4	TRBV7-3	ASSLAHGEKLF
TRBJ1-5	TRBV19	ASSTEGSFGYQPQH
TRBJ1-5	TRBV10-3	ATRTGGVNNQPQH
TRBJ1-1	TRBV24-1	ATSDLGGTEAF
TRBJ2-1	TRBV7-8	ASSLATGTYNEQF
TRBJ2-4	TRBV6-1	ASQGGQLAKNIQY
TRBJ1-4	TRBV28	ASVATGVKEKLF
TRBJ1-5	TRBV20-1	SAQGTNQPQH
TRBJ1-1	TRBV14	ATSKGLLFMNTEAF
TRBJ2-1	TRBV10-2	ASSEDWRYNEQF
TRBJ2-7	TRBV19	ASSTSGEGALINYEQY
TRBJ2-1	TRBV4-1	ASSITDEQF
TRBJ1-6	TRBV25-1	ASSDDRGDSPLH